This TCR beta chain comes out of a study of T cell repertoires in cytomegalovirus infection. Germline CDR1 MNHEY, CDR2 SVGEGT. J gave up 9 bases and V 8 bases, and 5 bases lay outside the gene matches. This CDR3 spans 12 amino acids. This clonotype showed up just a few times. Its target is not known. MiXCR, applied by TCRdb to the reads, yields one record per CDR3 protein. The sample shows about 830,000 distinct CDR3 sequences, approximately 32% of them seen only once. Study-wide findings and caveats: CMV-specific TCR beta clonotypes restricted by HLA-C were the ones dominating the ex vivo response.

The specimen was cultured CD8+ T cells from PBMCs, collected from culture after CMV antigen stimulation. This sequence was found in a human donor in good health (CMV status not recorded). Some clones in this sample may be carry-over from other donors' samples. This chain uses TRBV6-2 or TRBV6-3 with TRBJ2-1; the match to TRBD1 covers 9 bases. The CDR3 loop reads CASEGQGGEQFF. In DNA form, the CDR3 reads TGTGCCAGCGAGGGACAGGGTGGTGAGCAGTTCTTC.